This T cell receptor (beta chain) was captured in a study of blood T cell repertoires in COVID-19. Whole-study context: Researchers got acute and convalescent COVID-19 samples from the United States, Italy and Spain.

The CDR3 covers 14 residues. The germline gives CDR1 PRHDT, CDR2 FYEKMQ (reference sequence). V was pared by 2 bases and J by 4 bases, with 3 bases of the junction left unmatched. In the original analysis: Reference gene primer amplification in the assay estimated nucleated cell counts. Using immunoSEQ multiplex PCR, the repertoire was profiled, and TCRdb retains in-frame clones only, with some absent. The V and J calls and clone size come from that table; D and trimming were worked out from the DNA. The data hold approximately 19,000 clones, with approximately 93% observed a single time. Specimen: peripheral blood. This chain joins TRBV13 and TRBJ1-2, with 8 bases fitting TRBD1. This receptor was identified in a human donor in a cohort sampled during active COVID-19. CDR3 coding DNA: TGTGCCAGCAGCTTACAGGGGGCAAGCTATGGCTACACCTTC. It translates to CASSLQGASYGYTF.